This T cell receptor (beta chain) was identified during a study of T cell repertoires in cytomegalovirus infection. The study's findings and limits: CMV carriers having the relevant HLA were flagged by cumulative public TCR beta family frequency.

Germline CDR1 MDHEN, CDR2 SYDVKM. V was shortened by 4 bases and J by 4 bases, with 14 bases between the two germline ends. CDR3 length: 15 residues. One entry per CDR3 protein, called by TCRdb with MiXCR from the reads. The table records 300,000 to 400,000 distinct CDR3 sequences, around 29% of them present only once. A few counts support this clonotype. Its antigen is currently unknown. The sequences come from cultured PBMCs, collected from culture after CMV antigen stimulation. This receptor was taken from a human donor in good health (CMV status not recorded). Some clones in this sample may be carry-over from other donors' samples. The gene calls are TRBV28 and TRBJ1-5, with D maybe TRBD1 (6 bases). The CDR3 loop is CASSSHQGPNQPQHF. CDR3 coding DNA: TGTGCCAGCAGTTCCCACCAGGGGCCAAATCAGCCCCAGCATTTT. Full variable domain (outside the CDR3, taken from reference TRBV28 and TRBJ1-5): DVKVTQSSRYLVKRTGEKVFLECVQDMDHENMFWYRQDPGLGLRLIYFSYDVKMKEKGDIPEGYSVSREKKERFSLILESASTNQTSMYLCASSSHQGPNQPQHFGDGTRLSIL.